The T cell receptor (beta chain) under discussion was sequenced for a study of shared clonotypes between healthy human individuals (dated by TCRdb to 2018 to 2021). A note on the overall study: The cohort included a few men and a couple of women between 18 and 49 years of age. The study deeply sequenced blood TCR repertoires of five healthy adults to estimate repertoire size and the extent of clonotype sharing between individuals. Different laboratories and diverse techniques were used to prepare libraries and sequence TCR repertoires, to increase sequencing depth and limit assay-specific biases. For each donor, CD4 naive and CD4 memory were each given three plates, CD8 naive was given two plates, and CD8 memory was given one plate. Per donor, leukapheresis produced somewhere between about 0.94 and 9 billion PBMCs. Study-wide conclusions, independent of this receptor: Even with the large sequencing depth, rarefaction of the sorted-subset datasets indicated that sequencing was incomplete. When a handful of donors were compared, the shared fraction of clonotypes was about 5% for naive CD4, around 3.6% for naive CD8, 2% to 2.5% for memory CD4, and 0.4% for memory CD8. The small number of donors limited the genetic and exposure-history diversity represented. Estimated clonotype richness was generally larger for naive than for memory subsets. Sampling was limited to blood, and TCR repertoires in tissue likely differ from TCR repertoires in blood. Clonotypes shared by all four sorted-subset donors showed higher generation probabilities than non-shared clonotypes. Pairwise subsampling led to the expectation that sequencing depth would affect the degree of clonotype sharing among donors.

CD8 naive samples consisted of CD45RO-negative cells that were positively selected for CCR7, yielding a CD45RA+CCR7+ population without TemRA cells. Donors were healthy HIV-negative adults with no recently reported acute infections or vaccinations. All donors were Caucasian adults living in Nashville, Tennessee, USA. Blood was obtained by leukapheresis, after which PBMCs were separated by Ficoll-Histopaque density gradient centrifugation and cryopreserved in liquid nitrogen vapor phase. Purity and quantity of every magnetically sorted T cell population were checked by analytical flow cytometry. Genomic DNA was isolated from every sorted fraction and measured by UV absorbance on a Nanodrop 2000c. TCR CDR3 regions were amplified from genomic DNA by multiplex PCR using the deep immunoSEQ assay. Genomic DNA extracted from each cell subset was distributed evenly over all wells of several immunoSEQ 96-well plates, and each plate served as one replicate. For sorted subsets, around 0.2 ug genomic DNA, equal to 30,000 or so T cell genomes, was loaded into each replicate PCR. Purified libraries were measured with a Qubit 3.0 fluorometer, size-checked on a Bioanalyzer 2100, and measured again with the KAPA Library Quantification kit. A separate single-read 150-cycle Illumina NextSeq 550 flow cell was used to sequence each immunoSEQ 96-well plate. In the authors' own workflow: Because the immunoSEQ output included only junctional sequences and no quality scores, the filtering could not be the same as the filtering used for full-length reads. Sequences were annotated with PyIR, a Python wrapper for IgBLAST v1.9, using IMGT germline references to assign V/J genes and CDR3. Reads were removed for weak V/J assignments (E-value above 1e-6), missing CDR3, stop codons, out-of-frame junctions, or ambiguous translated residues. V3J clonotypes were defined by identical inferred V gene, J gene, and CDR3 amino acid sequence. Percentage overlap between repertoires was calculated by dividing the number of shared unique clonotypes by the size of the smaller repertoire. RTK rarefaction, the Chao1 estimator, and Recon v2.1 estimates of unobserved clonotypes were used to assess repertoire richness. OLGA was used to compute generation probabilities for all TCRbeta clonotypes that the gDNA method yielded from several donors. Not all clones reach the TCRdb copy of this immuneACCESS table, which keeps in-frame sequences only. Checked studies attribute under half of the gap to unresolved V genes and leave the rest unexplained. V and J calls plus clone size are reproduced from that table; the DNA served to infer D and trimming. The sample table shows some 1,900,000 clones, and about 95% are seen once. The ten largest clones take up 0.95% to 1.5% of the sample.

The cysteine opens and the phenylalanine closes a CDR3 of 13 amino acids. The read is trimmed to its CDR3 DNA, 39 bases read in frame from base 1. CDR1 MNHEY and CDR2 SVGAGI were looked up in the germline V gene. After removal of 4 bases from V and 3 bases from J, the junction retains 3 bases not matched to a gene. As concerns this clone: The target of this receptor is not known. Base qualities are missing; no much larger clone stands one base away. The sample has other DNA sequences that encode this CDR3 too.

Sequencing was carried out using naive CD8+ T cells sorted from blood. This specimen's cell subset or site label, per the study, means: CD45RA+CCR7+. The chain is assembled from TRBV6-5 and TRBJ2-7; 7 central nucleotides agree with TRBD1. The TCR comes from a man younger than 35 in good health. The DNA is as follows: TGTGCCAGCAGTTGGGACAGAGACTACGAGCAGTACTTC. This translates into CASSWDRDYEQYF.